The entry that follows covers one TCR beta chain sequence. Original processing methods: Reference gene primer amplification gave nucleated cell count estimates. Some clones are missing from TCRdb's copy, which holds only in-frame ones; the method was immunoSEQ multiplex PCR. V and J calls and clone size come straight from that table; D and trimming were deduced from the DNA. Here the sample spans 150,000 to 250,000 clones, 87% being singletons. These data are taken from a study of blood T cell repertoires in COVID-19. Looking at the study overall: Italy, Spain and the United States were the sources of the convalescent and acute COVID-19 samples. PBMCs, B-cell-depleted T cells, or T cells were the source of the cDNA or gDNA that made up the material.

Recovered status in Cohort 3 required two negative PCRs, clearance, or symptom resolution. The CDR3 is made up of 15 amino acids. The sample comprised PBMCs or T cells enriched from blood (not recorded which). V gene TRBV21-1 combines with J gene TRBJ1-1; the table's D call of TRBD1 was not tested on the DNA. TRBV21-1 is designated a pseudogene. The origin of this receptor is a woman aged 25 to 39 who had recovered from COVID-19. The CDR3 DNA reads as TGTGCCAGCAGCCCCCCCGGGACAGGGAACACTGAAGCTTTCTTT. This codes for CASSPPGTGNTEAFF.